Each of the 30 T cell receptor beta chains below was sequenced from the same sample in a study of OX40 agonist ivuxolimab in advanced cancers. Some clones are missing from TCRdb's copy, which holds only in-frame ones; the method was immunoSEQ multiplex PCR. The data contain under 85,000 clones, 85% of them seen just once; the ten biggest clones take up roughly 3%. Sequences were derived from CD4+ or CD8+ T cells sorted from blood, sampled in a trial of the OX40 agonist ivuxolimab. The receptors come from an adult with an advanced solid tumor such as melanoma, head and neck, liver or kidney cancer.

The V and J genes are TRBV29-1 and TRBJ2-7; weak D call: TRBD2 (6 bases). Trimming took off 7 bases at V and 1 base at J, with 14 bases between the two ends. The CDR3 has 13 amino acids. The germline V gene has CDR1 SQVTM and CDR2 ANQGSEA. This chain's CDR3 is CSANRDSSYEQYF. CDR3 DNA sequence: TGCAGCGCTAACCGGGACTCATCCTACGAGCAGTACTTC.

The rearrangement joins TRBV30 to TRBJ2-1; the D gene could be TRBD1 or TRBD2 (6 bases each). The CDR3 runs to 14 residues. Between the trimmed V and J ends, which lost 4 bases and 7 bases, there was a span of 17 bases. CDR1 and CDR2 (germline): GTSNPN, SVGIG (reference sequence). The CDR3 bases are TGTGCCTGGACTGGACGGGGGCCCCGGAATGAGCAGTTCTTC. Translated, it gives CAWTGRGPRNEQFF.

This rearrangement joins TRBV7-3 to TRBJ2-2; tentatively, D is TRBD2 (6 bases). This CDR3 has 14 amino acids. V was shortened by 3 bases and J by 6 bases, with 11 bases between the two germline ends. CDR1 SGHTA and CDR2 FQGTGA come from the germline V gene. The CDR3 region is CASSFIGGSGELFF. CDR3 bases: TGTGCCAGCAGCTTCATCGGGGGTTCCGGGGAGCTGTTTTTT.

The rearrangement uses TRBV19 and TRBJ2-3; 7 bases align to TRBD2. The germline V gene has CDR1 LNHDA and CDR2 SQIVND (reference sequence). The CDR3 has 15 residues. The ends lost 3 bases at V and 3 bases at J; junction bases unmatched: 6. DNA of the CDR3: TGTGCCAGTAGTATTCCGGGACTACTAACAGATACGCAGTATTTT. Protein product: CASSIPGLLTDTQYF.

Only one count was recorded for this clone. This chain connects TRBV30 to TRBJ1-1, with D unclear. The CDR3 is 11 amino acids. The germline CDR1 and CDR2 sequences are GTSNPN and SVGIG (reference sequence). Trimming removed 3 bases at V and 4 bases at J, with 6 bases between. CDR3 sequence: CAWSGTTEAFF. The DNA for the CDR3 is TGTGCCTGGAGCGGTACCACTGAAGCTTTCTTT.

The chain couples TRBV10-3 to TRBJ2-1, with 13 bases lining up with TRBD2. This CDR3 has 15 amino acids. Per germline, CDR1 ENHRY and CDR2 SYGVKD. The J segment lost 7 bases and the V segment lost 4 bases, leaving 4 bases of the junction unmatched. The DNA of the CDR3 is TGTGCCATCAGTGGAGGACTAGCGGGAGTGAATGAGCAGTTCTTC. It codes for CAISGGLAGVNEQFF.

This sequence joins TRBV5-1 and TRBJ2-7; possible D gene TRBD2, 5 bases. The length of the CDR3 is 15 residues. Trimming cost V 0 bases and J 0 bases, with 10 bases left between them. CDR1 is SGHRS and CDR2 is YFSETQ in the germline V gene. The CDR3 DNA follows: TGCGCCAGCAGCTTGGGGACGGGGATCTCCTACGAGCAGTACTTC. It yields the protein CASSLGTGISYEQYF. Full variable domain (missing parts from reference TRBV5-1 and TRBJ2-7): KAGVTQTPRYLIKTRGQQVTLSCSPISGHRSVSWYQQTPGQGLQFLFEYFSETQRNKGNFPGRFSGRQFSNSRSEMNVSTLELGDSALYLCASSLGTGISYEQYFGPGTRLTVT.

In this sample, this clone turned up once. The gene calls are TRBV7-2 and TRBJ1-1; tentatively, D is TRBD1 (5 bases). Trimming took off 4 bases at V and 7 bases at J, with 10 bases between the two ends. The CDR3 is 12 amino acids. CDR1 and CDR2 (germline): SGHTA, FQGNSA. CDR3 DNA sequence: TGTGCCAGCAGCTCCCAGGGCCTTGAAGCTTTCTTT. This sequence encodes CASSSQGLEAFF. The entire variable domain, with the rest obtained from reference TRBV7-2 and TRBJ1-1, is as follows: GAGVSQSPSNKVTEKGKDVELRCDPISGHTALYWYRQSLGQGLEFLIYFQGNSAPDKSGLPSDRFSAERTGGSVSTLTIQRTQQEDSAVYLCASSSQGLEAFFGQGTRLTVV.

By share, this clone counts as medium-sized. V is TRBV5-6 and J is TRBJ2-5; D assignment may be TRBD1 or TRBD2 (5 bases each). Trimming removed 1 base at V and 7 bases at J, with 17 bases between. Germline lookup yields CDR1 SGHDT and CDR2 YYEEEE. This CDR3 has 15 amino acids. DNA of the CDR3: TGTGCCAGCAGCTTGTCGGGAACAGGAGTAGCGACCCAGTACTTC. As protein: CASSLSGTGVATQYF.

This clone was recorded only once. CDR3 in DNA: TGTGCCTGGAGTCTCCCAACAGGGTCTAGGGCCTACGAGCAGTACTTC. Residues: CAWSLPTGSRAYEQYF. The V and J genes are TRBV30 and TRBJ2-7, with D perhaps TRBD1 (6 bases). Germline CDR1 and CDR2: GTSNPN and SVGIG (reference sequence). CDR3 length equals 16 residues. V gave up 2 bases and J gave up 2 bases, with 19 bases separating them. Filled out from reference TRBV30 and TRBJ2-7, the complete variable domain reads SQTIHQWPATLVQPVGSPLSLECTVEGTSNPNLYWYRQAAGRGLQLLFYSVGIGQISSEVPQNLSASRPQDRQFILSSKKLLLSDSGFYLCAWSLPTGSRAYEQYFGPGTRLTVT.

This clone was observed a handful of times. The chain joins TRBV4-3 to TRBJ1-2; TRBD1 is a possible D gene (6 bases). The V gene lost 6 bases and the J gene lost 0 bases, with 14 bases spanning the gap. Per the germline V gene, CDR1 is LGHNA and CDR2 is YSLEER. The CDR3 contains 15 residues. CDR3 loop: CASSRKTGPNYGYTF. The CDR3 DNA reads TGCGCCAGCAGTCGGAAGACAGGCCCTAACTATGGCTACACCTTC.

This clone was observed a handful of times. The chain links TRBV30 to TRBJ1-5, with D unclear. Germline CDR1 and CDR2: GTSNPN and SVGIG (reference sequence). This CDR3 is 13 amino acids long. Trimming stripped 0 bases from V and 2 bases from J, with 5 bases between. The CDR3 is CAWSVRGNQPQHF. The CDR3 DNA reads as TGTGCCTGGAGTGTACGAGGCAATCAGCCCCAGCATTTT.

The chain joins TRBV6-1 to TRBJ1-2, with 11 bases identical to TRBD1. This CDR3 contains 16 residues. V was pared by 0 bases and J by 6 bases, with 6 bases of the junction left unmatched. Looked up from germline, CDR1 is MNHNS and CDR2 is SASEGT. The CDR3: CASSEAWTGGTHGYTF. CDR3 DNA: TGTGCCAGCAGTGAAGCTTGGACAGGGGGCACCCATGGCTACACCTTC.

This chain connects TRBV6-5 to TRBJ1-1; D uncertain. This CDR3 has 13 amino acids. Trimming cost V 1 base and J 8 bases, with 11 bases left between them. CDR1 and CDR2 (germline): MNHEY, SVGAGI. The chain's CDR3 is CASSYWSGSEAFF. CDR3 bases: TGTGCCAGCAGTTACTGGTCTGGGTCAGAAGCTTTCTTT.

The genes are TRBV19 and TRBJ2-5, with TRBD2 identical over 7 bases. There are 13 residues in the CDR3. Germline V gene lookup returns CDR1 LNHDA and CDR2 SQIVND (reference sequence). Losses at the gene ends were 7 bases for V and 9 bases for J; bases not matched to a gene: 11. The CDR3 loop is CASTTSDSLAQYF. CDR3 nucleotides: TGTGCCAGTACCACTAGCGATAGTCTGGCCCAGTACTTC.

The V gene is TRBV4-1, the J gene TRBJ1-1; D is unclear. Trimming left V 4 bases short and J 10 bases short, with 19 bases between. Germline CDR1 and CDR2: MGHRA and YSYEKL. The CDR3 length is 14 residues. CDR3 in amino acids: CASSLGEDPSRAFF. CDR3 coding DNA: TGCGCCAGCAGCCTCGGGGAGGACCCCTCGAGAGCTTTCTTT.

This chain connects TRBV7-2 to TRBJ2-7, with a tentative D call TRBD2 (6 bases). The CDR3 is 14 residues long. The V gene lost 5 bases and the J gene lost 2 bases, with 13 bases spanning the gap. Per germline, CDR1 SGHTA and CDR2 FQGNSA. This chain's CDR3 is CASSRQRGTYEQYF. The CDR3, as DNA: TGTGCCAGCAGCCGTCAACGGGGGACCTACGAGCAGTACTTC.

This clone was seen a single time. The genes are TRBV19 and TRBJ1-4; 7 bases are a match to TRBD1. The CDR3 is 18 residues long. V trimming: 5 bases; J trimming: 5 bases; junction bases outside the gene matches: 17. The V gene's germline CDR1 is LNHDA and CDR2 SQIVND (reference sequence). The CDR3 DNA reads TGTGCCAGTAGTCCTCTGGCGTCGTCGGGCAGGGGGAATGAAAAACTGTTTTTT. Amino acids: CASSPLASSGRGNEKLFF.

The V gene is TRBV29-1, the J gene TRBJ2-7; the D gene is possibly TRBD1 (8 bases). V was clipped by 7 bases and J by 6 bases, with 19 bases between them. The CDR3 totals 13 residues. Germline-derived CDR1 and CDR2 are SQVTM and ANQGSEA. CDR3 DNA: TGCAGCGGTAACAGGGGGGAGGGAAGCGAGCAGTACTTC. Protein sequence: CSGNRGEGSEQYF.

This chain joins TRBV4-2 and TRBJ2-1; 10 bases are shared with TRBD2. The CDR3 runs 15 residues. Germline V lookup: CDR1 LGHNA, CDR2 YNFKEQ. The ends lost 2 bases at V and 9 bases at J; junction bases unmatched: 7. The CDR3 DNA follows: TGTGCCAGCAGCCAACTCCAAGCGGGGGGGGCTGAGCAGTTCTTC. As protein: CASSQLQAGGAEQFF.

V gene TRBV5-6 combines with J gene TRBJ2-7; no firm D call. Germline V CDR1 and CDR2: SGHDT, YYEEEE. The CDR3 contains 16 residues. Trimming took 3 bases from V and 6 from J, leaving 22 bases between them. Written as DNA, the CDR3 is TGTGCCAGCAGCTCACCCACCAGAAAGACCGGTCCCGAGCAGTACTTC. It is translated as CASSSPTRKTGPEQYF.

This clone came up once. The V and J genes are TRBV18 and TRBJ2-1, with a weak D call TRBD2 (7 bases). Trimming removed 0 bases from V and 6 bases from J, with 12 bases in between. In germline, CDR1 is KGHSH, CDR2 LQKENI. The CDR3 loop spans 15 amino acids. The CDR3 reads CASSPPMGGANEQFF. The CDR3 DNA follows: TGTGCCAGCTCACCACCAATGGGGGGGGCCAATGAGCAGTTCTTC.

This chain uses TRBV7-2 with TRBJ1-4; 7 bases fit TRBD1. Germline V gene data show CDR1 as SGHTA and CDR2 as FQGNSA. The CDR3 totals 14 residues. V was pared by 4 bases and J by 8 bases, with 7 bases of the junction left unmatched. Here the CDR3 reads CASSYIGGGEKLFF. CDR3 DNA sequence: TGTGCCAGCAGCTACATTGGAGGGGGCGAAAAACTGTTTTTT.

The J gene is TRBJ1-4, the V gene TRBV30; D is ambiguous. V was pared by 4 bases and J by 0 bases, with 9 bases between. Germline V gene data show CDR1 as GTSNPN and CDR2 as SVGIG (reference sequence). The CDR3 has 14 amino acids. CDR3 residues: CAWNLHATNEKLFF. In DNA form, the CDR3 reads TGTGCCTGGAACCTACATGCAACTAATGAAAAACTGTTTTTT.

For this clone: It may be a read error: a sequence one base away is much more abundant. This CDR3 is also generated by other DNA sequences in the sample. The J gene is TRBJ2-4, the V gene TRBV12-5, with TRBD2 identical over 13 bases. Germline V gives CDR1 LGHNT, CDR2 FRNRAP. V dropped 1 base and J dropped 8; count of bases not matched to a gene: 8. The CDR3 covers 17 residues. The CDR3 spells CASGLGLAGGPIYIQYF. The DNA for the CDR3 is TGTGCTAGTGGTTTGGGACTAGCGGGGGGCCCCATCTACATTCAGTACTTC.

This chain links TRBV27 with TRBJ1-2, with D possibly TRBD1 on 6 matching bases. This CDR3 is 15 amino acids long. From germline, CDR1 is MNHEY and CDR2 SMNVEV (reference sequence). V lost 4 bases to trimming and J lost 4 bases, with 16 bases between them. The CDR3 protein is CASSSLEGGSYGYTF. The DNA of the CDR3 is TGTGCCAGCAGTTCCCTGGAGGGGGGCAGCTATGGCTACACCTTC.

The rearrangement uses TRBV6-5 and TRBJ1-2; D gene uncertain. This CDR3 has 12 residues. Germline values: CDR1 MNHEY, CDR2 SVGAGI. Trimming cost V 7 bases and J 2 bases, with 8 bases left between them. As DNA, the CDR3 is TGTGCCAGCACGGACTCGAACTATGGCTACACCTTC. It translates to CASTDSNYGYTF.

The chain uses TRBV19 and TRBJ1-5, with D tentatively TRBD1 (5 bases). Germline CDR1 reads LNHDA; CDR2 reads SQIVND (reference sequence). The CDR3 contains 18 residues. V lost 4 bases and J 5 bases, leaving 24 bases between the germline ends. CDR3 in amino acids: CASSTRAGKMGPHQPQHF. The DNA of the CDR3 is TGTGCCAGTAGTACGAGAGCCGGGAAAATGGGACCCCATCAGCCCCAGCATTTT.

The chain joins TRBV9 to TRBJ2-3, with 13 bases aligning to TRBD2. The CDR3 covers 20 residues. Germline CDR1 is SGDLS and CDR2 is YYNGEE. V lost 2 bases, J lost 3 bases, and 15 bases stayed unmatched. Here the CDR3 DNA reads TGTGCCAGCAGCGTCAAAGGAACTAGCGGGGGGGCCTTTAGGACAGATACGCAGTATTTT. This translates into CASSVKGTSGGAFRTDTQYF.

This chain uses TRBV18 with TRBJ2-1; unclear D gene. The ends were cut back, 6 bases at V and 4 bases at J, with 7 bases in the middle. The germline gives CDR1 KGHSH, CDR2 LQKENI. The CDR3 has 12 amino acids. The chain's CDR3 is CASSLFYNEQFF. The CDR3, as DNA: TGTGCCAGCTCTCTCTTTTACAATGAGCAGTTCTTC.